A selection of T cell receptor beta chains follows, all from one sample in a study of graft-versus-host responses after intestinal transplantation. Measured with immunoSEQ multiplex PCR; TCRdb has only the in-frame clones, and not every one. The repertoire holds more than 45,000 clones, with about 93% as singletons. Sequences were derived from PBMCs, sampled less than 130 days after intestinal transplantation. The receptors derive from a human patient who received an intestinal transplant, so some T cells may come from the graft donor. The CDR3 runs from the conserved cysteine through the conserved F or W. The D gene is left open where the match is weak. Size tells how often a clone was seen (once, few, many) or the class of an expanded clone, and some rows leave it out.

clone size	D gene	V gene	J gene	CDR3 DNA	CDR3 protein
NA	NA	TRBV27	TRBJ2-7	TGTGCCAGCAGTTTAGGTCTGAGCTCCTACGAGCAGTACTTC	CASSLGLSSYEQYF
NA	NA	TRBV29-1	TRBJ1-4	TGCAGCGTTGCTGAATATAATGAAAAACTGTTTTTT	CSVAEYNEKLFF
NA	NA	TRBV7-2	TRBJ2-5	TGTGCCAGCAGCTTAGCCGGGTCCCAGCAAGAGACCCAGTACTTC	CASSLAGSQQETQYF
once	NA	TRBV5-1	TRBJ1-4	TGCGCCAGCAGCTTGCGGAGGGAGGATGAAAAACTGTTTTTT	CASSLRREDEKLFF
NA	NA	TRBV5-1	TRBJ1-1	TGCGCCAGCAGCTTGGCCACAAGGCCCGGCCCTGAAGCTTTCTTT	CASSLATRPGPEAFF
NA	TRBD1	TRBV18	TRBJ2-1	TGTGCCAGCTCACCGGGACAGAATTACAATGAGCAGTTCTTC	CASSPGQNYNEQFF
few	NA	TRBV21-1	TRBJ2-3	TGTGCCAGCAGCAAAGTTTCGCTAGCGGGCACAGATACGCAGTATTTT	CASSKVSLAGTDTQYF
once	TRBD2	TRBV29-1	TRBJ2-1	TGCAGCGTCGGACTAGCGGGGTCTAATGAGCAGTTCTTC	CSVGLAGSNEQFF
NA	NA	TRBV4-1	TRBJ2-1	TGCGCCAGCAGCCAAGGTGGCCAGGGGACCTACAATGAGCAGTTCTTC	CASSQGGQGTYNEQFF
NA	TRBD2	TRBV28	TRBJ2-7	TGTGCCAGCAGTTTATTAGGACTAGCGGAATACGAGCAGTACTTC	CASSLLGLAEYEQYF
NA	NA	TRBV29-1	TRBJ1-2	TGCAGCGTTGAATCAGCTAACTATGGCTACACCTTC	CSVESANYGYTF
few	NA	TRBV5-1	TRBJ2-7	TGCGCCAGCAGGGATGAGGGACGTCCCTACGAGCAGTACTTC	CASRDEGRPYEQYF
NA	NA	TRBV2	TRBJ2-1	TGTGCCAGCAGTCCCCAGGGAAATGAGCAGTTCTTC	CASSPQGNEQFF
NA	NA	TRBV11-2	TRBJ2-7	TGTGCCAGCAGCCGGGAAGACGAGCAGTACTTC	CASSREDEQYF
NA	NA	TRBV6-6	TRBJ2-5	TGTGCCAGCAGTGGAACCGGGACCCCGGTTCAGTACTTC	CASSGTGTPVQYF
few	NA	TRBV11-2	TRBJ2-2	TGTGCCAGCAGCCCGGACACCGGGGAGCTGTTTTTT	CASSPDTGELFF
NA	NA	TRBV18	TRBJ2-7	TGTGCCAGCTCACCCCGGGACACCTCCCCCTACGAGCAGTACTTC	CASSPRDTSPYEQYF
once	TRBD1	TRBV28	TRBJ2-7	TGTGCCAGCAGAAACAGGGGGGACAGGGGCGAGCAGTACTTC	CASRNRGDRGEQYF
few	TRBD2	TRBV5-4	TRBJ2-7	TGTGCCAGCAGCGCGCGACTAGCGGGACCCTACGAGCAGTACTTC	CASSARLAGPYEQYF
NA	NA	TRBV19	TRBJ2-5	TGTGCCAGTAGTATAGATCAAGAGACCCAGTACTTC	CASSIDQETQYF
once	NA	TRBV6-1	TRBJ1-2	TGTGCCAGCAGTGAAGGGCCACTTAACTATGGCTACACCTTC	CASSEGPLNYGYTF
once	NA	TRBV19	TRBJ1-3	TGTGCCAGTAGTAGTAGGGGAGCTGGAAACACCATATATTTT	CASSSRGAGNTIYF
NA	NA	TRBV29-1	TRBJ2-7	TGCAGCGTTGGAGGCGGCCTCTCCTACGAGCAGTACTTC	CSVGGGLSYEQYF
NA	TRBD2	TRBV4-2	TRBJ2-7	TGTGCCAGCAGCCAAGATGGACTAGCGGACGCCGGGCAGTACTTC	CASSQDGLADAGQYF
NA	TRBD1	TRBV6-5	TRBJ1-5	TGTGCCAGCAGCTGGGGACAGGGGAGCAATCAGCCCCAGCATTTT	CASSWGQGSNQPQHF
NA	NA	TRBV5-8	TRBJ1-1	TGTGCCAGCAGATTAGACAGGCTGAACACTGAAGCTTTCTTT	CASRLDRLNTEAFF
NA	TRBD2	TRBV7-8	TRBJ2-1	TGTGCCAGCAGACTACTAGCGGGGGGATACAATGAGCAGTTCTTC	CASRLLAGGYNEQFF
once	TRBD2	TRBV29-1	TRBJ2-5	TGCAGCGTTGAAGATTGGGGTGAGCTAGCGGGAGGAGAGACCCAGTACTTC	CSVEDWGELAGGETQYF
NA	TRBD2	TRBV6-5	TRBJ2-1	TGTGCCAGCAGTTCGCTAGCGGGAGGGTCCTACAATGAGCAGTTCTTC	CASSSLAGGSYNEQFF
NA	NA	TRBV5-4	TRBJ2-7	TGTGCCAGCAGCTTAGGGGCGGATACCTACGAGCAGTACTTC	CASSLGADTYEQYF
NA	NA	TRBV2	TRBJ2-7	TGTGCCAGCAGTCCCCCCCCGACCGGCGAGCAGTACTTC	CASSPPPTGEQYF
NA	NA	TRBV11-3	TRBJ1-1	TGTGCCAGCAGTTCCACAGGGTTCACTGAAGCTTTCTTT	CASSSTGFTEAFF
NA	TRBD2	TRBV28	TRBJ2-5	TGTGCCAGCAGTTTCTTTGCTAGCGGGGAGAAGCAGTACTTC	CASSFFASGEKQYF
NA	NA	TRBV19	TRBJ1-6	TGTGCCAGTAGTCTCGCCCGGACAGATAATTCACCCCTCCACTTT	CASSLARTDNSPLHF
NA	TRBD2	TRBV9	TRBJ2-1	TGTGCCAGCAGCGTAGACGCCCAAGGCGGGAGTCCTGGGCAGTTCTTC	CASSVDAQGGSPGQFF
NA	NA	TRBV9	TRBJ2-7	TGTGCCAGCAGCGTAGACGGAGACGAGCAGTACTTC	CASSVDGDEQYF
NA	TRBD2	TRBV7-2	TRBJ2-1	TGTGCCAGCAGCTTGGATGAACCGGGACTAGCGGCCTCCTACAATGAGCAGTTCTTC	CASSLDEPGLAASYNEQFF
NA	NA	TRBV5-1	TRBJ1-2	TGCGCCAGCAGCTCAGCTTTCAATAACTATGGCTACACCTTC	CASSSAFNNYGYTF
NA	NA	TRBV11-1	TRBJ2-2	TGTGCCAGCAGCTTGAGACAGGTCGGGGACGGGGAGCTGTTTTTT	CASSLRQVGDGELFF
NA	NA	TRBV11-2	TRBJ1-1	TGTGCCAGCAGCCTTGGGGTGGGGTTCCTTACCTTGAACACTGAAGCTTTCTTT	CASSLGVGFLTLNTEAFF
once	NA	TRBV10-3	TRBJ2-7	TGTGCCATCAGTGATCGGGGGACCTCCTACGAGCAGTACTTC	CAISDRGTSYEQYF
NA	TRBD2	TRBV5-1	TRBJ2-3	TGCGCCAGCAGCTTGGAGGGTAGCGGGGGTAGCACAGATACGCAGTATTTT	CASSLEGSGGSTDTQYF
NA	NA	TRBV19	TRBJ1-3	TGTGCCAGTACTCATCTGGGTTCTAGCTCTGGAAACACCATATATTTT	CASTHLGSSSGNTIYF
NA	NA	TRBV5-8	TRBJ1-3	TGTGCCAGCAGCTTTCTATACAGATACTCTGGAAACACCATATATTTT	CASSFLYRYSGNTIYF
NA	NA	TRBV28	TRBJ2-6	TGTGCCAGCAGTGCAATATCGGAATCCGGGGCCAACGTCCTGACTTTC	CASSAISESGANVLTF
NA	NA	TRBV15	TRBJ2-7	TGTGCCACCAGCAGAGGCCGGGCGGGGAGCTCCTACGAGCAGTACTTC	CATSRGRAGSSYEQYF
NA	TRBD2	TRBV6-1	TRBJ2-1	TGTGCCAGCATCCAAAGCGGGGGGTCGTACAATGAGCAGTTCTTC	CASIQSGGSYNEQFF
NA	TRBD1	TRBV2	TRBJ2-4	TGTGCCAGCAGTCGACAGGGTCTAGCCAAAAACATTCAGTACTTC	CASSRQGLAKNIQYF
NA	NA	TRBV7-3	TRBJ2-3	TGTGCCAGCAGCTTAGGGCTAGCCGATACGCAGTATTTT	CASSLGLADTQYF
NA	NA	TRBV6-1	TRBJ2-7	TGTGCCAGCATGGGAGCAGGGCGGTACGAGCAGTACTTC	CASMGAGRYEQYF
NA	NA	TRBV6-1	TRBJ1-6	TGTGCCAGCAAGGGGGGGACGACCCTCCACTTT	CASKGGTTLHF
NA	TRBD1	TRBV19	TRBJ2-5	TGTGCCAGTAGTATCAGGGGGCGGCAAGAGACCCAGTACTTC	CASSIRGRQETQYF
NA	NA	TRBV29-1	TRBJ2-1	TGCAGCGCTCCCGACGGCTACGGTGAGCAGTTCTTC	CSAPDGYGEQFF
NA	NA	TRBV7-9	TRBJ1-3	TGTGCCAGCAGCTTAGAGCCAGGTGGAAACACCATATATTTT	CASSLEPGGNTIYF
NA	NA	TRBV27	TRBJ2-1	TGTGCCAGCACCTGGGGCGGGACCTACAATGAGCAGTTCTTC	CASTWGGTYNEQFF
NA	NA	TRBV27	TRBJ2-7	TGTGCCAGCAGTTTAAGGGGTTTCTACGAGCAGTACTTC	CASSLRGFYEQYF